What follows are 23 T cell receptor beta chains derived from one specimen sequenced in a study of immune aging and cytomegalovirus after organ transplant. These TCRs are of unknown antigen specificity. A microwell BD Rhapsody targeted mRNA and AbSeq workflow captured the cells and built the libraries. TCRdb reanalysed the single-cell sequencing reads using MiXCR and keeps one entry per CDR3 protein. The sample has approximately 22,000 distinct CDR3 sequences, roughly 36% seen once. The time point denotes: five sample-tagged time points from pre-transplant (day -1) to day 368 post-transplant, pooled. The specimen was CMV peptide-activated CD4+ and CD8+ T cells sorted from blood, collected at five time points, pooled. Subset denoted: sorted CD8+CD137+ and CD4+CD154+ T cells after 11 to 12 h CMV IE-1 peptide stimulation. The receptors were gathered from a female donor who had a heart transplant and CMV viremia.

In its sample, this clonotype ranks as medium-sized. This rearrangement joins TRBV6-6 to TRBJ2-7, with a weak D call TRBD1 (6 bases). The CDR3 is 14 amino acids. The germline V gene encodes CDR1 MNHNY and CDR2 SVGAGI (reference sequence). V lost 7 bases, J lost 6 bases, and 19 bases lay in between. The CDR3 nucleotides read TGTGCCAGCAACGACAGGACCAGGGGTGGCGAGCAGTACTTC. This gives the protein CASNDRTRGGEQYF.

By share of the sample, this clonotype is medium-sized. The rearrangement uses TRBV3-1 and TRBJ2-1; no clear D. Trimming removed 4 bases from V and 8 bases from J, with 18 bases in between. CDR1 is LGHDT and CDR2 is YNNKEL in the germline V gene (reference sequence). CDR3 length: 15 amino acids. CDR3 sequence: CASSRSRSRSDEQFF. CDR3 sequence (DNA): TGTGCCAGCAGCCGGTCGCGGAGTAGGTCGGATGAGCAGTTCTTC.

V is TRBV7-9 and J is TRBJ1-1, with 7 bases matching TRBD1. Trimming cost V 2 bases and J 10 bases; bases outside gene matches: 7. The V gene's germline CDR1 is SEHNR and CDR2 FQNEAQ (reference sequence). The CDR3 sequence is 13 residues long. The CDR3 reads CASSLQAGGVAFF. In DNA, the CDR3 is TGTGCCAGCAGCTTACAGGCAGGGGGGGTAGCTTTCTTT.

This clonotype was recorded at least ten times. The J gene is TRBJ1-1, the V gene TRBV6-1; 7 bases line up with TRBD1. After removal of 9 bases from V and 4 bases from J, the junction contained 14 bases not matched to a gene. From germline, CDR1 is MNHNS and CDR2 SASEGT. This CDR3 is 15 amino acids long. The CDR3 is CASFPLGGAGTEAFF. The CDR3 DNA is TGTGCCAGTTTCCCTCTAGGGGGCGCGGGCACTGAAGCTTTCTTT.

The gene calls are TRBV20-1 and TRBJ2-7, with D unclear. The CDR3 has 13 amino acids. Germline-derived CDR1 and CDR2 are DFQATT and SNEGSKA (reference sequence). V lost 3 bases and J 3 bases, leaving 12 bases between the germline ends. The CDR3 sequence is CSARSLERYEQYF. CDR3 DNA sequence: TGCAGTGCTAGGTCCCTAGAGCGCTACGAGCAGTACTTC.

This clonotype ranks as medium-sized. The rearrangement joins TRBV20-1 to TRBJ2-3; D is perhaps TRBD1 (5 bases). The ends were cut back, 6 bases at V and 0 bases at J, with 19 bases in the middle. Germline loops: CDR1 DFQATT, CDR2 SNEGSKA (reference sequence). The CDR3 is 16 residues long. DNA for the CDR3: TGCAGTGCCCGCGGATTAGGGGAACCTAGCACAGATACGCAGTATTTT. The encoded protein is CSARGLGEPSTDTQYF.

With respect to this clonotype: One end of the junction varies from germline; a read error may be responsible. The chain combines TRBV2 with TRBJ1-6, with D possibly matching TRBD1 (5 bases). Germline CDR1 is SNHLY and CDR2 is FYNNEI. The CDR3 is 14 residues long. This chain's CDR3 is CAGSARDANSPLHF. The CDR3 region has the DNA TGTGCCGGCAGTGCCCGGGACGCGAATTCACCCCTCCACTTT.

Only a few counts were recorded for this clonotype. The chain uses TRBV6-5 and TRBJ1-4; TRBD1 agrees at 8 bases. J lost 2 bases, V lost 8 bases, and 7 bases had no gene match. There are 15 residues in the CDR3. Germline values: CDR1 MNHEY, CDR2 SVGAGI. This chain's CDR3 is CASGKQGATNEKLFF. The CDR3 DNA sequence: TGTGCCAGCGGGAAGCAGGGGGCCACTAATGAAAAACTGTTTTTT.

This clonotype was counted at least ten times. V gene TRBV6-5 combines with J gene TRBJ2-1; TRBD2 matches 11 bases. In germline, CDR1 is MNHEY, CDR2 SVGAGI. After removal of 5 bases from V and 10 bases from J, the junction contained 10 bases not matched to a gene. This CDR3 has 15 residues. The CDR3 is CASSVFSGRAREQFF. In DNA form, the CDR3 reads TGTGCCAGCAGTGTCTTTAGCGGGAGGGCCAGGGAGCAGTTCTTC.

By frequency in the sample, this clonotype is medium-sized (0.01 to 0.1%). This chain uses TRBV24-1 with TRBJ2-1; TRBD2 agrees at 10 bases. The V gene end was trimmed by 0 bases and the J gene end by 0 bases; junction bases not matched to a gene: 7. Germline CDR1 KGHDR, CDR2 SFDVKD. CDR3 length equals 19 residues. The CDR3 coding sequence is TGTGCCACCAGTGATTTGTCGGCTAGCGGGAGTTCCTCCTACAATGAGCAGTTCTTC. Its protein product is CATSDLSASGSSSYNEQFF.

The rearrangement joins TRBV6-6 to TRBJ2-3; tentative D call: TRBD1 (5 bases). V lost 4 bases to trimming and J lost 2 bases, with 22 bases between them. The germline V gene encodes CDR1 MNHNY and CDR2 SVGAGI (reference sequence). The CDR3 extends over 18 amino acids. The CDR3 DNA sequence: TGTGCCAGCAGTTCGGATGAAGACAGCCATAGCCTCACAGATACGCAGTATTTT. This encodes CASSSDEDSHSLTDTQYF.

In regard to this clonotype: Since no conserved phenylalanine or tryptophan closes the CDR3, a read error is the likely cause. This chain links TRBV24-1 with TRBJ2-5, with TRBD1 as a possible D gene (6 bases). CDR1 and CDR2 from the germline V gene are KGHDR and SFDVKD. V was trimmed by 4 bases and J by 0 bases, leaving 26 bases between them. This CDR3 is built from 20 residues. The CDR3 region is CATSEARTGPIREHQETQYL. Written as DNA, the CDR3 is TGTGCCACCAGTGAGGCCCGAACAGGGCCCATCCGAGAACACCAAGAGACCCAGTACCTC.

A word on this clonotype: Likely a read error: the CDR3 ends without its conserved phenylalanine or tryptophan. The rearrangement links TRBV28 to TRBJ1-6; D not certain. The V end lost 1 base, the J end lost 3 bases, and 10 bases lay between the germline ends. This CDR3 has 16 residues. Germline assignment: CDR1 MDHEN and CDR2 SYDVKM. The CDR3 DNA reads as TGTGCCAGCAGTTTATTACCGAGCTTCTATAATTCACCCCTCCACTCT. Protein: CASSLLPSFYNSPLHS.

This clonotype showed up just a few times. The chain uses TRBV12-3 or TRBV12-4 and TRBJ2-1; 8 bases agree with TRBD2. CDR3 length: 14 amino acids. V shed 10 bases and J 4 bases; nucleotides not matched to a gene: 9. This chain's CDR3 is CATGVGGRYNEQFF. DNA for the CDR3: TGTGCCACCGGGGTGGGCGGGAGGTACAATGAGCAGTTCTTC.

The chain combines TRBV29-1 with TRBJ2-3; no reliable D call. Looked up from germline, CDR1 is SQVTM and CDR2 is ANQGSEA. V lost 6 bases to trimming and J lost 7 bases, with 14 bases between them. The CDR3 sequence is 12 residues long. The DNA for the CDR3 is TGCAGCGTGGCCGCTACGTATTATACGCAGTATTTT. This sequence encodes CSVAATYYTQYF.

This clonotype occurred a few times. This rearrangement joins TRBV7-2 to TRBJ2-1; D assignment may be TRBD1 or TRBD2 (5 bases each). The CDR3 totals 14 residues. CDR1 and CDR2 (germline): SGHTA, FQGNSA. With 3 bases removed from V and 8 bases from J, the gap between germline ends came to 14 bases. CDR3 coding DNA: TGTGCCAGCAGCTTTCAGGTTGGGGGTCATGAGCAGTTCTTC. It translates to CASSFQVGGHEQFF.

Details on this clonotype: An end of the junction differs from the germline gene, which may be a read error. The chain has TRBV6-5 and TRBJ2-1; 7 bases map to TRBD1. In germline, CDR1 is MNHEY, CDR2 SVGAGI. The CDR3 loop spans 18 amino acids. CDR3 in amino acids: CATRRLGGHSLDYNERFF. The CDR3 DNA is TGTGCCACCCGTCGGTTAGGGGGCCATTCATTAGACTACAATGAGCGGTTCTTC.

This clonotype was counted only a few times. The rearrangement joins TRBV29-1 to TRBJ2-5; 11 nucleotides align to TRBD2. CDR1 and CDR2 (germline): SQVTM, ANQGSEA. The CDR3 loop spans 14 amino acids. J lost 4 bases, V lost 5 bases, and 6 bases had no gene match. The CDR3 region is CSVSFGLAGETQYF. The CDR3 DNA is TGCAGCGTTAGTTTCGGACTAGCGGGAGAGACCCAGTACTTC.

The chain combines TRBV9 with TRBJ1-1, with a weak D call TRBD1 (5 bases). The CDR3 loop spans 14 amino acids. Germline CDR1 SGDLS, CDR2 YYNGEE. V dropped 0 bases and J dropped 4 bases, with 10 bases sitting between them. DNA for the CDR3: TGTGCCAGCAGCGTAGCATCTGGGGGCACTGAAGCTTTCTTT. This encodes CASSVASGGTEAFF.

The chain has TRBV5-1 and TRBJ1-1, with TRBD1 matching 9 bases. Trimming cost V 0 bases and J 1 base; bases outside gene matches: 10. The CDR3 loop spans 18 amino acids. From germline, CDR1 is SGHRS and CDR2 YFSETQ. The CDR3 protein is CASSLGGDREDKNTEAFF. The CDR3 DNA is TGCGCCAGCAGCTTGGGGGGGGACAGGGAAGACAAGAACACTGAAGCTTTCTTT.

The chain uses TRBV9 and TRBJ2-5; 9 bases match TRBD1. Germline trimming cut 3 bases from V and 4 bases from J; bases unmatched to any gene: 13. Germline V lookup: CDR1 SGDLS, CDR2 YYNGEE. This CDR3 region has 17 residues. The CDR3 DNA is TGTGCCAGCAGCGCACGGAATACCGGGACAGGGCGAGAGACCCAGTACTTC. Amino acids: CASSARNTGTGRETQYF.

This clonotype counts as medium-sized (0.01 to 0.1%). The chain has TRBV9 and TRBJ2-1, with TRBD2 identical over 7 bases. Germline V gene lookup returns CDR1 SGDLS and CDR2 YYNGEE. J gave up 5 bases and V 0 bases, and 8 bases lay outside the gene matches. The CDR3 has 16 residues. This CDR3 reads CASSVEGGRLNNEQFF. Here the CDR3 DNA reads TGTGCCAGCAGCGTAGAGGGCGGGAGACTTAACAATGAGCAGTTCTTC.

V usage is TRBV4-1 and J usage is TRBJ2-1; tentative D call: TRBD2 (6 bases). CDR3 size: 13 residues. The V gene lost 6 bases and the J gene lost 8 bases, with 14 bases spanning the gap. Germline CDR1 reads MGHRA; CDR2 reads YSYEKL. DNA for the CDR3: TGCGCCAGCAGAAGGAGGGCCTGGGATGAGCAGTTCTTC. Protein: CASRRRAWDEQFF.